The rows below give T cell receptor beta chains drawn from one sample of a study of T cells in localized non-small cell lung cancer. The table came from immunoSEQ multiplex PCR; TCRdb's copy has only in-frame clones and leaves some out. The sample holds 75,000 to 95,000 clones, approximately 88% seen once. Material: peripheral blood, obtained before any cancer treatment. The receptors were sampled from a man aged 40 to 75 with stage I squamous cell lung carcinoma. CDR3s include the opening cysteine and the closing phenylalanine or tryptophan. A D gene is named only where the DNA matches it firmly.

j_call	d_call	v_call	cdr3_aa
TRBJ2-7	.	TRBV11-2	CASSDKRSSYEQYF
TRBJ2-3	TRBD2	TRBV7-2	CASSLAGGDTDTQYF
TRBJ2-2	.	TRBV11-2	CASSPLRGTGELFF
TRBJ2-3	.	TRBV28	CATRDSSTDTQYF
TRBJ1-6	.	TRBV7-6	CASSSRGEYNSPLHF
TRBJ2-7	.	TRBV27	CASSLKGGYAYEQYF
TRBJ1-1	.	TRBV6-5	CASLPGRGGTEAFF
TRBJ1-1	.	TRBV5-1	CASSLGGPGAEAFF
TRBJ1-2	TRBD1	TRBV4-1	CASSQVGVGAGGYGYTF
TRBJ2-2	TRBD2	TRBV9	CASSFTSGALTGELFF
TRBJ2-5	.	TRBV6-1	CASSEELGGTQYF
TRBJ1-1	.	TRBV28	CASSLFGGAEAFF
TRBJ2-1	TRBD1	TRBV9	CASSVGQGPNEQFF
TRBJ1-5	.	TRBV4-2	CASSQEGVDQPQHF
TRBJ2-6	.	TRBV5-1	CASSLQGLSGANVLTF